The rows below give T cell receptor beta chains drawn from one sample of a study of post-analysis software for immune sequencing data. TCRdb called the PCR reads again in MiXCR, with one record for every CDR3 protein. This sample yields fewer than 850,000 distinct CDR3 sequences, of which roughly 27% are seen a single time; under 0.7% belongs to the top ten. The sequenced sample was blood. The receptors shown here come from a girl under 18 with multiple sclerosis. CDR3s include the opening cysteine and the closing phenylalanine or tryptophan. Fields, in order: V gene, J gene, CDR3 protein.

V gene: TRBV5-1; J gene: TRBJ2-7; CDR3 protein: CASSWGYQGAGEQYF
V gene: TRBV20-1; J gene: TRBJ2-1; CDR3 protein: CSAALGSYNEQFF
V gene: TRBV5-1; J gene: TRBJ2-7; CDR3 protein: CASSLGPGSYEQYF
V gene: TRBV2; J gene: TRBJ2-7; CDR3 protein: CASSAERGYEQYF
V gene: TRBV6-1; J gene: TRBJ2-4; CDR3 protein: CASSRQLNIQYF
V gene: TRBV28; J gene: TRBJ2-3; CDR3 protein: CASNNNRVVIDTQYF
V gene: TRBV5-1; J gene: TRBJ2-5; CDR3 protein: CASSRDSQETQYF
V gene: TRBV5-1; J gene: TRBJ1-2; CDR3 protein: CASRIDYYGCTF
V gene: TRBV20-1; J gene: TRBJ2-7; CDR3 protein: CSARELLLVTAYEQYF
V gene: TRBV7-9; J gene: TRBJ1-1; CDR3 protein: CASSPRWTGDEAFF
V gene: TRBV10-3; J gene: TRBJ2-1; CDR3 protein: CAISESSRSSYNEQFF
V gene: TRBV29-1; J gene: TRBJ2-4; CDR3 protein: CSVELGQGGKNIQYF
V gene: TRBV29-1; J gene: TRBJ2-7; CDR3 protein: CSVGGQGAREQYF
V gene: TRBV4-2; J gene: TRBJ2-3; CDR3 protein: CASSQAIGADTQYF
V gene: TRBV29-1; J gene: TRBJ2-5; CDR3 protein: CSGSYSQETQYF
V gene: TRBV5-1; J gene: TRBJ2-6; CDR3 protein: CASSLGGQLSVRSGANVLTF
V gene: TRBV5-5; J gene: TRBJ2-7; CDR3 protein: CASSLVQGGYEQYF
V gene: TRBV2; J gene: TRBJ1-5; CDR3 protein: CASSPSGQNSNQPQHF
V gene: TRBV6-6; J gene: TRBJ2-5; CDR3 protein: CASRPYSDGGETQYF
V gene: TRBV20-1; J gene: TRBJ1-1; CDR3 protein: CSARGQGITEAFF
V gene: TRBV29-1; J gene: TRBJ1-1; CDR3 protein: CSAHGQRVNTEAFF
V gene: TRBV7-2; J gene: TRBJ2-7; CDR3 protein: CATGLAGGYEQYF
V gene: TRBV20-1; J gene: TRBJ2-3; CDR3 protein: CSAESGQGIADTQYF
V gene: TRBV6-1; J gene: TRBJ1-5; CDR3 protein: CASGNRVGNQPQHF